This is a list of T cell receptor beta chains from one sample in a study of cytomegalovirus exposure and HLA in healthy donors. Generated by immunoSEQ multiplex PCR, the TCRdb table keeps only in-frame clones and is missing some. This sample has roughly 120,000 clones; about 72% occur once, and the top ten carry approximately 5%. Sequenced: PBMCs. Every receptor here comes from a man aged 45-65 years in good health and CMV-seropositive. The CDR3 runs from the conserved cysteine through the conserved F or W. The order of the fields is clone size, V gene, J gene, D gene, CDR3 protein, CDR3 DNA. The D gene is left open where the match is weak. Expanded clones get a size class; other rows say once, few or many, or leave the size out.

clone_size: NA; v_call: TRBV27; j_call: TRBJ1-1; d_call: TRBD1; cdr3_aa: CASNRQTGTANTEAFF; cdr3_nt: TGTGCCAGCAATCGACAAACCGGGACAGCGAACACTGAAGCTTTCTTT
clone_size: NA; v_call: TRBV6-1; j_call: TRBJ2-7; d_call: TRBD2; cdr3_aa: CASSEVLAGLSYEQYF; cdr3_nt: TGTGCCAGCAGTGAAGTGCTAGCGGGGCTATCCTACGAGCAGTACTTC
clone_size: once; v_call: TRBV11-1; j_call: TRBJ2-1; d_call: NA; cdr3_aa: CASSLEQGAEREQFF; cdr3_nt: TGTGCCAGCAGCTTGGAACAGGGAGCGGAGCGTGAGCAGTTCTTC
clone_size: few; v_call: TRBV6-1; j_call: TRBJ2-5; d_call: NA; cdr3_aa: CASSVTGKRPQETQYF; cdr3_nt: TGTGCCAGCAGTGTAACAGGGAAGCGGCCCCAAGAGACCCAGTACTTC
clone_size: NA; v_call: TRBV30; j_call: TRBJ2-1; d_call: TRBD1; cdr3_aa: CAWSRQGLSSEQFF; cdr3_nt: TGTGCCTGGAGCCGACAGGGTTTGAGCAGTGAGCAGTTCTTC
clone_size: once; v_call: TRBV30; j_call: TRBJ1-6; d_call: NA; cdr3_aa: CAWNLDRYNSPLHF; cdr3_nt: TGTGCCTGGAACTTGGACAGATATAATTCACCCCTCCACTTT
clone_size: NA; v_call: TRBV4-2; j_call: TRBJ2-3; d_call: TRBD2; cdr3_aa: CASSQGGRGAGEADTQYF; cdr3_nt: TGTGCCAGCAGCCAAGGAGGAAGAGGTGCGGGAGAGGCAGATACGCAGTATTTT
clone_size: NA; v_call: TRBV5-1; j_call: TRBJ1-2; d_call: NA; cdr3_aa: CASSAGGELHYGYTF; cdr3_nt: TGCGCCAGCAGCGCCGGCGGGGAGCTCCACTATGGCTACACCTTC
clone_size: once; v_call: TRBV10-3; j_call: TRBJ1-6; d_call: TRBD1; cdr3_aa: CAISATGGQNNSPLHF; cdr3_nt: TGTGCCATCAGTGCAACAGGGGGGCAGAATAATTCACCCCTCCACTTT
clone_size: NA; v_call: TRBV10-2; j_call: TRBJ2-5; d_call: TRBD2; cdr3_aa: CASQAGRETQYF; cdr3_nt: TGCGCCAGCCAAGCGGGGAGAGAGACCCAGTACTTC
clone_size: NA; v_call: TRBV30; j_call: TRBJ1-1; d_call: TRBD1; cdr3_aa: CAWSGGQGFVRGVTEAFF; cdr3_nt: TGTGCCTGGAGTGGAGGACAGGGGTTTGTTCGAGGGGTCACTGAAGCTTTCTTT
clone_size: NA; v_call: TRBV4-1; j_call: TRBJ1-6; d_call: NA; cdr3_aa: CASSQDSGRAMISYNSPLHF; cdr3_nt: TGCGCCAGCAGCCAAGATTCCGGCAGGGCCATGATCTCCTATAATTCCCCCCTCCACTTT
clone_size: NA; v_call: TRBV19; j_call: TRBJ1-1; d_call: NA; cdr3_aa: CASTPSRLRTEAFF; cdr3_nt: TGTGCCAGTACCCCCTCCCGGTTGAGGACTGAAGCTTTCTTT
clone_size: NA; v_call: TRBV4-3; j_call: TRBJ2-3; d_call: TRBD1; cdr3_aa: CASSQEGTGGRGDTQYF; cdr3_nt: TGCGCCAGCAGCCAAGAGGGGACAGGGGGCCGGGGAGATACGCAGTATTTT
clone_size: NA; v_call: TRBV4-1; j_call: TRBJ1-4; d_call: NA; cdr3_aa: CASSQESRDIATNEKLFF; cdr3_nt: TGCGCCAGCAGCCAAGAAAGCCGGGACATTGCAACTAATGAAAAACTGTTTTTT
clone_size: NA; v_call: TRBV6-1; j_call: TRBJ2-7; d_call: TRBD1; cdr3_aa: CASSEGGGQGGSEQYF; cdr3_nt: TGTGCCAGCAGTGAAGGAGGGGGACAGGGGGGCAGCGAGCAGTACTTC
clone_size: NA; v_call: TRBV25-1; j_call: TRBJ2-3; d_call: TRBD1; cdr3_aa: CASIGTGKVDTQYF; cdr3_nt: TGTGCCAGCATAGGGACAGGGAAGGTAGATACGCAGTATTTT
clone_size: NA; v_call: TRBV7-9; j_call: TRBJ2-1; d_call: TRBD2; cdr3_aa: CASSLQREGLNEQFF; cdr3_nt: TGTGCCAGCAGCCTGCAGCGGGAGGGCCTGAATGAGCAGTTCTTC
clone_size: NA; v_call: TRBV11-2; j_call: TRBJ2-3; d_call: NA; cdr3_aa: CASSLGQVTDTQYF; cdr3_nt: TGTGCCAGCAGCTTAGGTCAGGTCACAGATACGCAGTATTTT
clone_size: NA; v_call: TRBV14; j_call: TRBJ2-7; d_call: TRBD1; cdr3_aa: CASSTQTRTGEQYF; cdr3_nt: TGTGCCAGCAGCACACAAACCCGGACAGGGGAGCAGTACTTC
clone_size: NA; v_call: TRBV27; j_call: TRBJ2-7; d_call: TRBD2; cdr3_aa: CASRITSGATYEQYF; cdr3_nt: TGTGCCAGCAGGATAACTAGCGGGGCAACCTACGAGCAGTACTTC
clone_size: NA; v_call: TRBV19; j_call: TRBJ2-7; d_call: NA; cdr3_aa: CASSLGQAYYEQYF; cdr3_nt: TGTGCCAGTAGTTTAGGGCAGGCCTACTACGAGCAGTACTTC
clone_size: NA; v_call: TRBV2; j_call: TRBJ2-1; d_call: NA; cdr3_aa: CASSEALRPRYNEQFF; cdr3_nt: TGTGCCAGCAGTGAAGCGCTCCGACCGAGGTACAATGAGCAGTTCTTC
clone_size: NA; v_call: TRBV18; j_call: TRBJ1-1; d_call: TRBD1; cdr3_aa: CASSQTTGGTEAFF; cdr3_nt: TGTGCCAGCTCACAAACTACAGGGGGCACTGAAGCTTTCTTT
clone_size: NA; v_call: TRBV4-1; j_call: TRBJ2-5; d_call: NA; cdr3_aa: CASSQINSRETQYF; cdr3_nt: TGCGCCAGCAGCCAAATAAACTCCCGGGAGACCCAGTACTTC
clone_size: NA; v_call: TRBV4-2; j_call: TRBJ2-1; d_call: TRBD2; cdr3_aa: CASSQASGGRRTSYNEQFF; cdr3_nt: TGTGCCAGCAGCCAAGCCAGCGGGGGCCGTAGGACCTCCTACAATGAGCAGTTCTTC
clone_size: NA; v_call: TRBV4-2; j_call: TRBJ2-1; d_call: TRBD2; cdr3_aa: CASSQGPEDSGVGEQFF; cdr3_nt: TGTGCCAGCAGCCAAGGACCGGAGGATAGCGGGGTGGGTGAGCAGTTCTTC
clone_size: NA; v_call: TRBV7-2; j_call: TRBJ1-3; d_call: NA; cdr3_aa: CASTNPSSGNTIYF; cdr3_nt: TGTGCCAGTACCAACCCCAGCTCTGGAAACACCATATATTTT
clone_size: NA; v_call: TRBV9; j_call: TRBJ2-7; d_call: NA; cdr3_aa: CASSVVEGYEQYF; cdr3_nt: TGTGCCAGCAGCGTAGTTGAGGGCTACGAGCAGTACTTC
clone_size: once; v_call: TRBV5-6; j_call: TRBJ2-3; d_call: NA; cdr3_aa: CASSLTGPGDTQYF; cdr3_nt: TGTGCCAGCAGCTTGACTGGGCCCGGTGATACGCAGTATTTT
clone_size: NA; v_call: TRBV7-2; j_call: TRBJ2-2; d_call: NA; cdr3_aa: CASSLAGRGELFF; cdr3_nt: TGTGCCAGCAGTCTGGCGGGGCGCGGGGAGCTGTTTTTT
clone_size: NA; v_call: TRBV6-1; j_call: TRBJ2-2; d_call: TRBD1; cdr3_aa: CASSFGTGASELFF; cdr3_nt: TGTGCCAGCAGTTTTGGGACAGGGGCCTCCGAGCTGTTTTTT
clone_size: NA; v_call: TRBV5-6; j_call: TRBJ2-5; d_call: NA; cdr3_aa: CASSRGAGGGTQYF; cdr3_nt: TGTGCCAGCAGCCGAGGTGCAGGGGGAGGGACCCAGTACTTC
clone_size: NA; v_call: TRBV4-1; j_call: TRBJ1-2; d_call: NA; cdr3_aa: CASSHPTAGRYLYGYTF; cdr3_nt: TGCGCCAGCAGCCATCCCACAGCGGGGCGCTATCTATATGGCTACACCTTC
clone_size: NA; v_call: TRBV29-1; j_call: TRBJ2-1; d_call: NA; cdr3_aa: CSVENHMRPRTFGNEQFF; cdr3_nt: TGCAGCGTTGAAAATCATATGCGGCCTCGAACGTTCGGCAATGAGCAGTTCTTC
clone_size: NA; v_call: TRBV6-5; j_call: TRBJ2-7; d_call: NA; cdr3_aa: CASRQLQGPYEQYF; cdr3_nt: TGTGCCAGCAGACAACTTCAGGGGCCTTACGAGCAGTACTTC
clone_size: NA; v_call: TRBV28; j_call: TRBJ2-2; d_call: NA; cdr3_aa: CASTLADREAGELFF; cdr3_nt: TGTGCCAGCACCCTCGCAGACAGGGAGGCCGGGGAGCTGTTTTTT
clone_size: NA; v_call: TRBV30; j_call: TRBJ2-3; d_call: TRBD1; cdr3_aa: CAWTGTGGWDTQYF; cdr3_nt: TGTGCCTGGACCGGGACAGGGGGTTGGGATACGCAGTATTTT
clone_size: NA; v_call: TRBV5-4; j_call: TRBJ2-7; d_call: NA; cdr3_aa: CASSPGGGILYEQYF; cdr3_nt: TGTGCCAGCAGCCCGGGGGGCGGCATACTCTACGAGCAGTACTTC
clone_size: NA; v_call: TRBV6-1; j_call: TRBJ2-3; d_call: TRBD1; cdr3_aa: CASSQGVVSADTQYF; cdr3_nt: TGTGCCAGCAGTCAGGGGGTTGTCTCTGCAGATACGCAGTATTTT
clone_size: NA; v_call: TRBV5-6; j_call: TRBJ1-2; d_call: TRBD1; cdr3_aa: CASSAGTGYGYTF; cdr3_nt: TGTGCCAGCAGCGCCGGGACAGGTTATGGCTACACCTTC
clone_size: NA; v_call: TRBV5-1; j_call: TRBJ2-5; d_call: TRBD2; cdr3_aa: CASSPTSGTETQYF; cdr3_nt: TGCGCCAGCAGCCCCACTAGCGGGACGGAGACCCAGTACTTC
clone_size: NA; v_call: TRBV5-5; j_call: TRBJ2-5; d_call: NA; cdr3_aa: CASSSQTGPGETQYF; cdr3_nt: TGTGCCAGCAGCTCTCAAACTGGACCGGGGGAGACCCAGTACTTC
clone_size: NA; v_call: TRBV28; j_call: TRBJ2-7; d_call: NA; cdr3_aa: CASSPDIPYEQYF; cdr3_nt: TGTGCCAGCAGCCCGGACATTCCCTACGAGCAGTACTTC
clone_size: few; v_call: TRBV20-1; j_call: TRBJ1-1; d_call: NA; cdr3_aa: CSAWPNTEAFF; cdr3_nt: TGCAGTGCGTGGCCTAACACTGAAGCTTTCTTT
clone_size: NA; v_call: TRBV7-9; j_call: TRBJ1-1; d_call: NA; cdr3_aa: CASSLDSGGRGTEAFF; cdr3_nt: TGTGCCAGCAGCTTAGATAGTGGGGGGAGAGGTACTGAAGCTTTCTTT
clone_size: NA; v_call: TRBV5-4; j_call: TRBJ1-1; d_call: TRBD1; cdr3_aa: CASSLAEGTGRGLREAFF; cdr3_nt: TGTGCCAGCAGCTTGGCCGAGGGGACAGGGAGAGGTTTACGTGAAGCTTTCTTT
clone_size: many; v_call: TRBV5-1; j_call: TRBJ1-6; d_call: NA; cdr3_aa: CASRGPGSYSPLHF; cdr3_nt: TGCGCCAGCAGAGGGCCAGGGTCCTATTCACCCCTCCACTTT
clone_size: NA; v_call: TRBV11-2; j_call: TRBJ1-4; d_call: NA; cdr3_aa: CASSFSRGGNEKLFF; cdr3_nt: TGTGCCAGCAGCTTCTCCCGAGGAGGAAATGAAAAACTGTTTTTT
clone_size: once; v_call: TRBV19; j_call: TRBJ2-7; d_call: NA; cdr3_aa: CASSILTGYEQYF; cdr3_nt: TGTGCCAGTAGTATACTTACAGGGTACGAGCAGTACTTC
clone_size: NA; v_call: TRBV5-4; j_call: TRBJ2-7; d_call: TRBD2; cdr3_aa: CASSPPGGSGTYEQYF; cdr3_nt: TGTGCCAGCAGCCCGCCTGGCGGTAGCGGGACCTACGAGCAGTACTTC
clone_size: NA; v_call: TRBV5-1; j_call: TRBJ1-1; d_call: NA; cdr3_aa: CASRPGNLNTEAFF; cdr3_nt: TGCGCCAGCCGTCCAGGGAACCTGAACACTGAAGCTTTCTTT
clone_size: NA; v_call: TRBV6-1; j_call: TRBJ1-2; d_call: TRBD1; cdr3_aa: CASSEQGDYGYTF; cdr3_nt: TGTGCCAGCAGTGAACAGGGGGACTATGGCTACACCTTC